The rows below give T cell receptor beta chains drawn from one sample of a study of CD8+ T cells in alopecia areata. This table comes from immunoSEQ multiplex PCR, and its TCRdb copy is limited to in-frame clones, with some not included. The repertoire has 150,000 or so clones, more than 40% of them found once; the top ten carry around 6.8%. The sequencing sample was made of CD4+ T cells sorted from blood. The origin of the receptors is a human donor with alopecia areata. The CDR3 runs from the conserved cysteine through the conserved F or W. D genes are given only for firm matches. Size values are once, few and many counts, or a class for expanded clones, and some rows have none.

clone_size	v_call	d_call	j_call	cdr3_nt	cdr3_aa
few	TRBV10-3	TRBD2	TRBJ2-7	TGTGCCATCAGCGATAGCGGGAGCCCATCCTACGAGCAGTACTTC	CAISDSGSPSYEQYF
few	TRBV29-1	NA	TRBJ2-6	TGCAGCGTTGAAAGGGATATAGACTCTGGGGCCAACGTCCTGACTTTC	CSVERDIDSGANVLTF
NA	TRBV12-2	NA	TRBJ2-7	TGTGCAAGTCGCTTTACACTAGCGGGAGGGTACGAGCAGTACTTC	CASRFTLAGGYEQYF
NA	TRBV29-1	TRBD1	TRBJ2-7	TGCAGCGTTGTAGGGGACAGGGGTTCCTACGAGCAGTACTTC	CSVVGDRGSYEQYF
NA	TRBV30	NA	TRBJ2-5	TGTGCCTGCTCACAGGGAGGAGAGACCCAGTACTTC	CACSQGGETQYF
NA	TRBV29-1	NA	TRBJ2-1	TGCAGCGTTGGAGACCACAATGAGCAGTTCTTC	CSVGDHNEQFF
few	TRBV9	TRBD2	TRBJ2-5	TGTGCCAGCAGCGTAAGACTAGCGGGTGGCCAAGAGACCCAGTACTTC	CASSVRLAGGQETQYF
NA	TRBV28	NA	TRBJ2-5	TGTGCCAGCAGTTCGGACGGGGAGGTGGAAGAGACCCAGTACTTC	CASSSDGEVEETQYF
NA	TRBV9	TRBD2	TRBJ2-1	TGTGCCAGCACCATCACTAGCGGGAGGGAGGATGAGCAGTTCTTC	CASTITSGREDEQFF
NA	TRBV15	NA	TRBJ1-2	TGTGCCACCAGCAACTCGGCCGCAGGACCGCCTAACTATGGCTACACCTTC	CATSNSAAGPPNYGYTF
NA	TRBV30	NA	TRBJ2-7	TGTGCCTGGAGCATAGGTACGGAGCAGTACTTC	CAWSIGTEQYF
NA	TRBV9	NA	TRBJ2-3	TGTGCCAGCAGCGTAGAGAACACAGATACGCAGTATTTT	CASSVENTDTQYF
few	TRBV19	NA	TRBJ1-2	TGTGCCAGTAGTATGGGGCATGGCTACACCTTC	CASSMGHGYTF
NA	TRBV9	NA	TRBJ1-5	TGTGCCAGCAGCGTATCGGGGGCGTCTCATCAGCCCCAGCATTTT	CASSVSGASHQPQHF
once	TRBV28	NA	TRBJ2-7	TGTGCCAGCAGTGTCCTCGGGGCAGGGAACTACGAGCAGTACTTC	CASSVLGAGNYEQYF
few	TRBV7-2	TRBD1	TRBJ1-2	TGTGCCAGCAGCCCCCAGGTGGGAGGGGGCATCTATGGCTACACCTTC	CASSPQVGGGIYGYTF
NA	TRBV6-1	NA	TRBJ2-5	TGTGCCAGCAGTGACCCGGGAAGGTTTACTGGGGAGACCCAGTACTTC	CASSDPGRFTGETQYF
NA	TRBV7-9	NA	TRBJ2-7	TGTGCCAGCAGCTTATCGTCCCTCGAGCAGTACTTC	CASSLSSLEQYF
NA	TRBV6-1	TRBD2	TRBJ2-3	TGTGCCAGCCGGGAGGGAGCCGCGGATACGCAGTATTTT	CASREGAADTQYF
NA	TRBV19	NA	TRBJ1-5	TGTGCCAGTAGTTCGATTGGGGGGGGCGGTCAGCCCCAGCATTTT	CASSSIGGGGQPQHF
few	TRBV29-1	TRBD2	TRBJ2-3	TGCAGCGGACTAGCGGGAGAGGGAACAGATACGCAGTATTTT	CSGLAGEGTDTQYF
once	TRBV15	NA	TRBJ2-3	TGTGCCACCAGCTCGTGGGGAAGCACAGATACGCAGTATTTT	CATSSWGSTDTQYF
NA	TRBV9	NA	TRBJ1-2	TGTGCCAGCAGCGAGACAGCTAACTATGGCTACACCTTC	CASSETANYGYTF
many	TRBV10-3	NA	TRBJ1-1	TGTGCCAGCGGGGACGGAGAGATATACACTGAAGCTTTCTTT	CASGDGEIYTEAFF
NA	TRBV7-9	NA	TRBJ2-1	TGTGCCAGCAGCCTCCTCGGGGTAACCTACAATGAGCAGTTCTTC	CASSLLGVTYNEQFF
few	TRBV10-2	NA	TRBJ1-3	TGCGCCAGCAAGGACCACTCTGGAAACACCATATATTTT	CASKDHSGNTIYF
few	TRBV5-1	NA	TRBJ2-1	TGCGCCAGCAGCCCAAGACGGAATGAGCAGTTCTTC	CASSPRRNEQFF
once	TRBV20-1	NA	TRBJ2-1	TGCAGTGCTAGCAGCAATGAGCAGTTCTTC	CSASSNEQFF
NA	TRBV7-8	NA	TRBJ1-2	TGTGCCAGCAGGCAATTAGGGAGGACGTATGGCTACACCTTC	CASRQLGRTYGYTF
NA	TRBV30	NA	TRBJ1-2	TGTGCCTGGAGTGTATTAGGATATGGCTACACCTTC	CAWSVLGYGYTF
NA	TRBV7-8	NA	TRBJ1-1	TGTGCCAGCAGCTTAGACGGGGGGTACAAGCAGTTT	CASSLDGGYKQF
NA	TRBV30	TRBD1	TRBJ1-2	TGTGCCTGGAGGTCAGGGGGCGATGGCTACACCTTC	CAWRSGGDGYTF
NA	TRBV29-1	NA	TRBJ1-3	TGCAGCGTTGTCTTTGGAAACACCATATATTTT	CSVVFGNTIYF
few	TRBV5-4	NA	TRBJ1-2	TGTGCCAGCAGCTTGCCCCACCAGAACGGCTACACCTTC	CASSLPHQNGYTF
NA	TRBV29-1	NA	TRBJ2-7	TGCAGCGTTTATGACAGGAGTCAGTACTTC	CSVYDRSQYF
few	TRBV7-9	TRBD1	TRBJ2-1	TGTGCCAGCAGCTCCGACAGGGGGAATGAGCAGTTCTTC	CASSSDRGNEQFF
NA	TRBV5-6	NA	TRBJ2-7	TGTGCCAGCAGCTTGGGGTCTCTTCGGGAGCAGTACTTC	CASSLGSLREQYF
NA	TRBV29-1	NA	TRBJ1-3	TGCAGCGTGGTGACAGCCAACTCTGGAAACACCATATATTTT	CSVVTANSGNTIYF
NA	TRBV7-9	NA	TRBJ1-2	TGTGCCAGCAGCTTAGACAATGAAGGTGGTGGCTACACCTTC	CASSLDNEGGGYTF
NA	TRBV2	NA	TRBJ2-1	TGTGCCAGCAGGATAGGCGTTGCCTCCTACAATGAGCAGTTCTTC	CASRIGVASYNEQFF
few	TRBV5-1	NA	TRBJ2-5	TGCGCCAGCAGTCGAAGACTAGACCAAGAGACCCAGTACTTC	CASSRRLDQETQYF
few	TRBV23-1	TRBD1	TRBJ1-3	TGCGCCAGCAGTCGATCTATCCAGGGGGCGCCCGGAAACACCATATATTTT	CASSRSIQGAPGNTIYF
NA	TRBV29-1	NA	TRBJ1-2	TGCAGCGTTGGGGCAGCTTCTAACTATGGCTACACCTTC	CSVGAASNYGYTF